This paragraph reports one T cell receptor beta chain. Its antigen remains unknown. Looked up from germline, CDR1 is LNHNV and CDR2 is YYDKDF (reference sequence). The germline V and J ends were trimmed by 5 bases and 6 bases, with 20 bases remaining between them. This CDR3 contains 15 residues. Naive CD8 isolation took CD45RO-negative cells positively selected for CCR7 and excluded terminally differentiated effector memory CD45RA+ cells. Donors were healthy HIV-negative adults without recently reported acute infections or vaccinations. These data are taken from a study of shared clonotypes between healthy human individuals. Study findings and constraints: It was expected that sequencing depth would affect clonotype sharing among donors.

The study ran the assay at deep level. Method: immunoSEQ multiplex PCR; TCRdb's copy keeps in-frame clones and lacks some. The sample has about 700,000 clones; 92% are singletons. V gene TRBV15 combines with J gene TRBJ2-7, with D unresolved. Sequencing used naive CD8+ T cells sorted from blood. This TCR was sampled from a man aged 25 to 45 in good health. The CDR3 region has the DNA TGTGCCACCAGCGCCGTTCTTGCCCGAGCGTTCGAGCAGTACTTC. Amino acids: CATSAVLARAFEQYF.